What follows are 18 T cell receptor beta chains derived from one specimen sequenced in a study of blood T cell repertoires in COVID-19. The repertoire was sequenced with immunoSEQ multiplex PCR; TCRdb's copy has only in-frame clones and lacks some. The sample shows around 95,000 clones, over 75% of them seen only once. Sequences were obtained from peripheral blood. Source of these receptors: a man younger than 40 in a cohort sampled during active COVID-19.

The chain links TRBV19 to TRBJ1-2; the match to TRBD1 covers 9 bases. The germline V gene encodes CDR1 LNHDA and CDR2 SQIVND (reference sequence). The V gene end was trimmed by 5 bases and the J gene end by 0 bases; junction bases not matched to a gene: 10. The CDR3 spans 17 residues. The CDR3 protein is CASSPRTGAYSNYGYTF. The DNA for the CDR3 is TGTGCCAGTAGTCCGCGGACAGGGGCCTATTCTAACTATGGCTACACCTTC.

This clone was observed once. This chain uses TRBV7-2 with TRBJ2-7, with TRBD2 matching over 9 bases. The germline CDR1 and CDR2 sequences are SGHTA and FQGNSA. The CDR3 extends over 16 amino acids. The junction had 8 bases not matched to a gene; V was cut back by 1 base and J by 4 bases. The CDR3 loop is CASSLGGGAPRYEQYF. DNA of the CDR3: TGTGCCAGCAGCTTAGGCGGGGGGGCCCCACGTTACGAGCAGTACTTC.

The chain links TRBV5-1 to TRBJ2-7, with D possibly being TRBD2 (6 bases). V dropped 1 base and J dropped 0 bases, with 14 bases sitting between them. The germline gives CDR1 SGHRS, CDR2 YFSETQ. CDR3 size: 16 residues. The CDR3 DNA follows: TGCGCCAGCAGCTTGACCCTAGCGCTAACCTCCTACGAGCAGTACTTC. Amino acids: CASSLTLALTSYEQYF.

The CDR3 loop is CASSPERGWGYTF. DNA for the CDR3: TGTGCCAGCAGCCCAGAAAGGGGGTGGGGCTACACCTTC. The chain uses TRBV7-2 and TRBJ1-2, with D possibly TRBD1 on 6 matching bases. Trimming shortened V by 5 bases and J by 8 bases, and 15 bases separated the two germline ends. The CDR3 length is 13 residues. Per germline, CDR1 SGHTA and CDR2 FQGNSA. The full variable domain, completed using reference TRBV7-2 and TRBJ1-2, is GAGVSQSPSNKVTEKGKDVELRCDPISGHTALYWYRQSLGQGLEFLIYFQGNSAPDKSGLPSDRFSAERTGGSVSTLTIQRTQQEDSAVYLCASSPERGWGYTFGSGTRLTVV.

This chain links TRBV19 with TRBJ1-1; TRBD1 matches at 7 bases. The trim removed 3 bases at V and 7 bases at J, leaving 8 bases unmatched. The CDR3 contains 14 residues. Germline CDR1 is LNHDA and CDR2 is SQIVND (reference sequence). CDR3 loop: CASSIVSGGYEAFF. The CDR3 region has the DNA TGTGCCAGTAGTATTGTTTCAGGGGGTTATGAAGCTTTCTTT.

The CDR3 nucleotides read TGTGCCAGTAGTCCGTACAGGCCTAACTATGGCTACACCTTC. As protein: CASSPYRPNYGYTF. The chain uses TRBV19 and TRBJ1-2, with D maybe TRBD1 (5 bases). CDR1 LNHDA and CDR2 SQIVND come from the germline V gene (reference sequence). The V end lost 5 bases, the J end lost 0 bases, and 10 bases lay between the germline ends. CDR3 size: 14 residues. Full variable domain (outside the CDR3, taken from reference TRBV19 and TRBJ1-2): DGGITQSPKYLFRKEGQNVTLSCEQNLNHDAMYWYRQDPGQGLRLIYYSQIVNDFQKGDIAEGYSVSREKKESFPLTVTSAQKNPTAFYLCASSPYRPNYGYTFGSGTRLTVV.

This chain uses TRBV20-1 with TRBJ2-1, with TRBD2 as a possible D gene (5 bases). The CDR3 has 10 amino acids. CDR1 is DFQATT, CDR2 SNEGSKA, per germline (reference sequence). Trimming cost V 6 bases and J 10 bases, with 10 bases left between them. The CDR3: CSALDYEQFF. As DNA, the CDR3 is TGCAGTGCCCTCGACTACGAGCAGTTCTTC.

The chain uses TRBV6-2 or TRBV6-3 and TRBJ1-5; the D gene is possibly TRBD1 (6 bases). Per the germline V gene, CDR1 is MNHEY and CDR2 is SVGEGT. CDR3 length: 14 amino acids. V was pared by 2 bases and J by 2 bases, with 7 bases between. CDR3 nucleotides: TGTGCCAGCAGTTACGCAGGGGGCAATCAGCCCCAGCATTTT. Amino acid sequence: CASSYAGGNQPQHF.

This sequence joins TRBV7-9 and TRBJ2-1, with 10 positions matching TRBD1. V dropped 5 bases and J dropped 2; count of bases not matched to a gene: 9. The length of the CDR3 is 17 residues. The germline V gene has CDR1 SEHNR and CDR2 FQNEAQ (reference sequence). CDR3 coding DNA: TGTGCCAGCAGCCGTATCGGGGACAGGGGTACCTACAATGAGCAGTTCTTC. It encodes CASSRIGDRGTYNEQFF.

This rearrangement joins TRBV7-2 to TRBJ2-7, with 9 bases lining up with TRBD1. The CDR3 has 14 amino acids. The trim removed 5 bases at V and 6 bases at J, leaving 8 bases unmatched. CDR1 and CDR2 from the germline V gene are SGHTA and FQGNSA. The CDR3 reads CASSELTGGAEQYF. CDR3 sequence (DNA): TGTGCCAGCAGCGAGCTGACAGGGGGGGCCGAGCAGTACTTC. Combining the CDR3 with reference TRBV7-2 and TRBJ2-7 gives the whole variable domain GAGVSQSPSNKVTEKGKDVELRCDPISGHTALYWYRQSLGQGLEFLIYFQGNSAPDKSGLPSDRFSAERTGGSVSTLTIQRTQQEDSAVYLCASSELTGGAEQYFGPGTRLTVT.

The V and J genes are TRBV12-5 and TRBJ1-6, with D uncertain. This CDR3 is 13 amino acids long. CDR1 LGHNT and CDR2 FRNRAP come from the germline V gene. Trimming took off 1 base at V and 10 bases at J, with 8 bases between the two ends. In nucleotides, the CDR3 is TGTGCTAGTGGTTTGGAGGAGGTATCACCCCTCCACTTT. This encodes CASGLEEVSPLHF.

In this sample, this clone turned up a few times. The chain links TRBV6-5 to TRBJ2-1; 7 bases are shared with TRBD1. V dropped 5 bases and J dropped 6; count of bases not matched to a gene: 4. Germline CDR1 reads MNHEY; CDR2 reads SVGAGI. The CDR3 sequence is 13 residues long. The CDR3 sequence: CASSNSGGNEQFF. In DNA form, the CDR3 reads TGTGCCAGCAGTAATTCAGGGGGCAATGAGCAGTTCTTC.

J is TRBJ1-4 and V is TRBV7-2; D perhaps matches TRBD1 (6 bases). The CDR3 is made up of 15 amino acids. V lost 5 bases, J lost 7 bases, and 17 bases lay in between. Germline assignment: CDR1 SGHTA and CDR2 FQGNSA. CDR3 sequence: CASSPMGAQSEKLFF. The DNA of the CDR3 is TGTGCCAGCAGCCCCATGGGGGCGCAAAGTGAAAAACTGTTTTTT. Based on the CDR3 plus reference TRBV7-2 and TRBJ1-4, the full variable domain is GAGVSQSPSNKVTEKGKDVELRCDPISGHTALYWYRQSLGQGLEFLIYFQGNSAPDKSGLPSDRFSAERTGGSVSTLTIQRTQQEDSAVYLCASSPMGAQSEKLFFGSGTQLSVL.

This sequence joins TRBV18 and TRBJ2-7, with 9 bases identical to TRBD1. Looked up from germline, CDR1 is KGHSH and CDR2 is LQKENI. The CDR3 loop spans 17 amino acids. Germline trimming cut 3 bases from V and 5 bases from J; bases unmatched to any gene: 14. CDR3 in amino acids: CASSPQRPGTGLDEQYF. CDR3 bases: TGTGCCAGCTCACCTCAGAGACCCGGGACAGGGTTAGACGAGCAGTACTTC.

The chain joins TRBV2 to TRBJ2-3; D is possibly TRBD2 (5 bases). The CDR3 contains 15 residues. The germline CDR1 and CDR2 sequences are SNHLY and FYNNEI. V was shortened by 4 bases and J by 1 base, with 12 bases between the two germline ends. CDR3 amino acids: CASSVAGIGTDTQYF. CDR3 in DNA: TGTGCCAGCAGTGTAGCCGGGATTGGCACAGATACGCAGTATTTT.

The chain has TRBV29-1 and TRBJ1-1, with TRBD1 matching over 8 bases. The CDR3 consists of 13 residues. V gave up 3 bases and J gave up 5 bases; unmatched junction bases: 5. The germline V gene encodes CDR1 SQVTM and CDR2 ANQGSEA. CDR3 region: CSVDQGAKTEAFF. The CDR3 DNA sequence: TGCAGCGTTGACCAGGGGGCAAAAACTGAAGCTTTCTTT.

The chain combines TRBV6-5 with TRBJ1-5; D gene unclear. CDR3 length: 13 residues. Germline V gives CDR1 MNHEY, CDR2 SVGAGI. V shed 5 bases and J shed 1 base, with 6 bases lying between them. The CDR3 bases are TGTGCCAGCAGTATCCGGAGCAATCAGCCCCAGCATTTT. Its protein is CASSIRSNQPQHF.

The V gene is TRBV3-1 (or the pseudogene TRBV3-2), the J gene TRBJ2-2, with D unresolved. Trimming removed 2 bases at V and 0 bases at J, with 13 bases between. CDR1 and CDR2 (germline): LGHDT, YNNKEL (reference sequence). The CDR3 has 17 residues. The CDR3, as DNA: TGTGCCAGCAGCCAACCCTATCGTTACCCGAACACCGGGGAGCTGTTTTTT. It translates to CASSQPYRYPNTGELFF.